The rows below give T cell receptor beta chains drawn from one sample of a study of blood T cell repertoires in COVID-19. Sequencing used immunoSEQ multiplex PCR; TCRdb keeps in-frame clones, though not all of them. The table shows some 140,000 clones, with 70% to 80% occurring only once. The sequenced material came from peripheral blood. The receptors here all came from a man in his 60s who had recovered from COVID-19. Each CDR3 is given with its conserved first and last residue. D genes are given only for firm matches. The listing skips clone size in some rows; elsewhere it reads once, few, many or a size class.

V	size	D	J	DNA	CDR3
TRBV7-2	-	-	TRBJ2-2	TGTGCCAGCAGCTTAGCGGCTGGGAACACCGGGGAGCTGTTTTTT	CASSLAAGNTGELFF
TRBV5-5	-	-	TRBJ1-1	TGTGCCAGCAGCTCTCGACAGGCTTACACTGAAGCTTTCTTT	CASSSRQAYTEAFF
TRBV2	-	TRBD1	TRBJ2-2	TGTGCCAGCAGTATTCGGACAGGGGCGAACACCGGGGAGCTGTTTTTT	CASSIRTGANTGELFF
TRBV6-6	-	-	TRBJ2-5	TGTGCCAGCAGTTACGGGGGGCGGGGGCAAGAGACCCAGTACTTC	CASSYGGRGQETQYF
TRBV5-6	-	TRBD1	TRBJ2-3	TGTGCCAGCAGCTTCAGGGGGCAAGTGGAATCAGATACGCAGTATTTT	CASSFRGQVESDTQYF
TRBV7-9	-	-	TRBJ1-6	TGTGCCAGCAGCTCCTCGGGGGGGGGCCGATCACCCCTCCACTTT	CASSSSGGGRSPLHF
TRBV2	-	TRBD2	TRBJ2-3	TGTGCCAGCAGTTTTACTAGCGGGAGGTACGCGGGAGGTCGGGGCACAGATACGCAGTATTTT	CASSFTSGRYAGGRGTDTQYF
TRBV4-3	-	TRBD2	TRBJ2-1	TGCGCCAGCAGTGGTAGCGGGGGCCTCTCCTACAATGAGCAGTTCTTC	CASSGSGGLSYNEQFF
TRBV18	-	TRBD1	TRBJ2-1	TGTGCCAGCTCACCGGGACAGGGTTCCTACAATGAGCAGTTCTTC	CASSPGQGSYNEQFF
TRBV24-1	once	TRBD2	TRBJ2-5	TGTGCCACCAGTGATTTTGGACTAGCGGGACTCCGCTCTCAAGAGACCCAGTACTTC	CATSDFGLAGLRSQETQYF
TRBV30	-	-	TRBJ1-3	TGTGCCTGGAGCAGGGTAAGAAGCTCTGGAAACACCATATATTTT	CAWSRVRSSGNTIYF
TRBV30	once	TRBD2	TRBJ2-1	TGTGCCTGGACTAGCGGGAGGTTAAGGCTCAATGAGCAGTTCTTC	CAWTSGRLRLNEQFF
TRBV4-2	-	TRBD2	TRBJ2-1	TGTGCCAGCAGCCCGGAATTAGGACTAGCGGTTTGGAATGAGCAGTTCTTC	CASSPELGLAVWNEQFF
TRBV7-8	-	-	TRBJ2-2	TGTGCCAGCAGCTACCTAGCGACTACGAACACCGGGGAGCTGTTTTTT	CASSYLATTNTGELFF
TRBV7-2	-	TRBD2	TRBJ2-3	TGTGCCAGCATCCTACTAGCGGGAGTAGATACGCAGTATTTT	CASILLAGVDTQYF
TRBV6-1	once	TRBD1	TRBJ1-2	TGTGCCAGCAGTGGGGGACAGGGAGGCTCCCTCTATGGCTACACCTTC	CASSGGQGGSLYGYTF
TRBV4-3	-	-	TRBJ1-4	TGCGCCAGCAGCCGGGCCATCGAGTCTGGGGAAAAACTGTTTTTT	CASSRAIESGEKLFF
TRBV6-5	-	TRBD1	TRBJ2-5	TGTGCCAGCAGTCCCGGGACAGGGAGAGGAGAGACCCAGTACTTC	CASSPGTGRGETQYF
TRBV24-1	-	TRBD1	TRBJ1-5	TGTGCCACCAGTGACTATGGGGACAGCCTCTTAAGCAATCAGCCCCAGCATTTT	CATSDYGDSLLSNQPQHF
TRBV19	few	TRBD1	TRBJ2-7	TGTGCCAGTACCCCCAGGTGGGACAGTACCTACGAGCAGTACTTC	CASTPRWDSTYEQYF
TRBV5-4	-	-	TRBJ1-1	TGTGCCACCACAATTGGGGCGTTGAACACTGAAGCTTTCTTT	CATTIGALNTEAFF
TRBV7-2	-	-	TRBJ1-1	TGTGCCAGCAGCTATACCGTCACAGTGAACACTGAAGCTTTCTTT	CASSYTVTVNTEAFF
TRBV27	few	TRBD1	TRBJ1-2	TGTGCCAGCAGTCTCCAGACAGGGGGTGAATATGGCTACACCTTC	CASSLQTGGEYGYTF
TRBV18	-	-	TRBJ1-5	TGTGCCAGCTCTACCACCGCCCCAGGGGTCACCAATCAGCCCCAGCATTTT	CASSTTAPGVTNQPQHF
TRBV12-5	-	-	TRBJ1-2	TGTGCTAGCCGGGATGCTAACTATGGCTACACCTTC	CASRDANYGYTF
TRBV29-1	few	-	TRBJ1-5	TGCAGCGTCCGAGGGTCAGGGGATCAGCCCCAGCATTTT	CSVRGSGDQPQHF
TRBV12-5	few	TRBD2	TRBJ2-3	TGTGCTAGTGGTTTGGGCCAACTAGCGGGGGGCGCAGATACGCAGTATTTT	CASGLGQLAGGADTQYF
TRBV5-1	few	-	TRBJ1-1	TGCGCCAGCAGCCCGACAGGGAACACTGAAGCTTTCTTT	CASSPTGNTEAFF
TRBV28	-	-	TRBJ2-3	TGTGCCAGCCTGGTTGCGGGGTCCACAGATACGCAGTATTTT	CASLVAGSTDTQYF
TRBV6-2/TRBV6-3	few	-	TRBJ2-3	TGTGCCAGCAGTTACGACTTCTACCCGGGACTTGCGTCGGGTGGGCAGTATTTT	CASSYDFYPGLASGGQYF
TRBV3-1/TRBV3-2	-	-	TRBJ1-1	TGTGCCAGCAGCCAAGATTCCAGAGAAGCTTTCTTT	CASSQDSREAFF
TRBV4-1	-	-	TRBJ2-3	TGCGCCAGCAGCCAGCCGTCGCGGGTTACAGATACGCAGTATTTT	CASSQPSRVTDTQYF
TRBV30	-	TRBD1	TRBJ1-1	TGTGCCTGGAGCCGGGACAGGATGAACACTGAAGCTTTCTTT	CAWSRDRMNTEAFF
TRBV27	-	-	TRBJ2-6	TGTGCCAGCAGTTCTCAGAAGACTGGGGCCAACGTCCTGACTTTC	CASSSQKTGANVLTF
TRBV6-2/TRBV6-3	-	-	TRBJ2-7	TGTGCCAGCAGTTTCACTACCTACGAGCAGTACTTC	CASSFTTYEQYF
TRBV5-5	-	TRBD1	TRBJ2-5	TGTGCCAGCAGCTTTCAGGGGGAAGAGACCCAGTACTTC	CASSFQGEETQYF
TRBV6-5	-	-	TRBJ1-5	TGTGCCAGCAGTTCCCAGACAGTAAATAGCAATCAGCCCCAGCATTTT	CASSSQTVNSNQPQHF
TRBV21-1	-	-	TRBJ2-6	TGTGCCAGCAGCAAAGAGACAGGCCAGAGCTCTGGGGCCAACGTCCTGACTTTC	CASSKETGQSSGANVLTF
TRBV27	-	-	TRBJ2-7	TGTGCCAGCAGCCACCAGGGCGTCGAGCAGTACTTC	CASSHQGVEQYF
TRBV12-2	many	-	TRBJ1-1	TGTGCAAGTCGCTTAGCTGCGACAGGGGACACTGAAGCTTTCTTT	CASRLAATGDTEAFF
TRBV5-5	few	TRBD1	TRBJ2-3	TGTGCCAGCAGCTTGGGGTCCGGACAGGGAGTCCATACGCAGTATTTT	CASSLGSGQGVHTQYF
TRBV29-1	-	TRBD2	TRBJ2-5	TGCAGCGTTGATGGACTAGCGGGAGCGGGGACCCAGTACTTC	CSVDGLAGAGTQYF
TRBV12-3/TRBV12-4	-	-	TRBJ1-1	TGTGCCAGCAGCCTACGGAGTGAAGCTTTCTTT	CASSLRSEAFF
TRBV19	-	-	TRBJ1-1	TGTGCCAGTAGTATAGTAGAGACAGACACTGAAGCTTTCTTT	CASSIVETDTEAFF
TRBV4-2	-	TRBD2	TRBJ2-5	TGTGCCAGCAGCCAAGATGGAGCTAGCGGGAAAGAGACCCAGTACTTC	CASSQDGASGKETQYF